Sequencing of this T cell receptor beta chain was carried out in a study of tumor-infiltrating lymphocytes in primary liver carcinoma. Regarding the study as a whole: Appearing in all five tumor regions was true of only about 7-24% of top clones. Top-250-clone fractions were significantly higher in tumors than in blood (p = 0.039).

The CDR3 has 12 amino acids. Co-extracted RNA and DNA came from around 18-30 mg of unsorted bulk tissue. Chronic HBV infection affected patients, none of whom had received treatment. Each tumor specimen held more than 85% viable tumor cells. With around 520 ng total RNA as template and a constant-region primer, TCR beta cDNA was made. The TCR beta library was amplified through three nested multiplex PCR rounds in a modified ARM-PCR procedure. Investigators reported that the first two PCR rounds, at 10 cycles each, used TRBV1-TRBV30 forward primers with a C-beta reverse primer. TCRdb passed the multiplex PCR reads through MiXCR, listing each CDR3 protein once. The data show approximately 120,000 distinct CDR3 sequences, 55% to 75% seen once. Turning to this clonotype: As yet, its antigen is unknown. A much larger clone lies one base from this, so it may be a read error.

Sample: liver tumor tissue from sampling region 3. Subset denoted: tumor region T3, left-lateral pole. The chain is built from TRBV12-3 or TRBV12-4 and TRBJ2-3; no clear D. This sequence was found in a woman aged 60-75 years with primary liver carcinoma and hepatitis B virus infection. In DNA form, the CDR3 reads TGTGCCAGCAGTTCCCTTGGGGATATGCAGTATTTT. Protein: CASSSLGDMQYF.